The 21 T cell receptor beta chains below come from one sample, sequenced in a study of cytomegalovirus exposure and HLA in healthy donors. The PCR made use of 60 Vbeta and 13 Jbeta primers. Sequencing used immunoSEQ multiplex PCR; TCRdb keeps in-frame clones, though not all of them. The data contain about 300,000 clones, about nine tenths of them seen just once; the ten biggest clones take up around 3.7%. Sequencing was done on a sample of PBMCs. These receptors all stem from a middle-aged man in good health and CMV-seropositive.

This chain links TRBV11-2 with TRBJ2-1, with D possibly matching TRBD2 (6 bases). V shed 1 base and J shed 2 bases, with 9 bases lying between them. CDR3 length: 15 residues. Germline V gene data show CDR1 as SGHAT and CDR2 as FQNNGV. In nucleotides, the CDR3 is TGTGCCAGCAGCTTAGTTTCGGGAGCCTACAATGAGCAGTTCTTC. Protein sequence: CASSLVSGAYNEQFF. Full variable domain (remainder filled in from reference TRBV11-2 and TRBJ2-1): EAGVAQSPRYKIIEKRQSVAFWCNPISGHATLYWYQQILGQGPKLLIQFQNNGVVDDSQLPKDRFSAERLKGVDSTLKIQPAKLEDSAVYLCASSLVSGAYNEQFFGPGTRLTVL.

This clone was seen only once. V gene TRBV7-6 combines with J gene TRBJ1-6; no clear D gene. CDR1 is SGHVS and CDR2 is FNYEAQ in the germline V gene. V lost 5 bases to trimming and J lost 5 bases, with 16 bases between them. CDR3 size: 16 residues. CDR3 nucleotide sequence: TGTGCCAGCAGCCTGCGCGGCCCGTTCGATAATTCACCCCTCCACTTT. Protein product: CASSLRGPFDNSPLHF.

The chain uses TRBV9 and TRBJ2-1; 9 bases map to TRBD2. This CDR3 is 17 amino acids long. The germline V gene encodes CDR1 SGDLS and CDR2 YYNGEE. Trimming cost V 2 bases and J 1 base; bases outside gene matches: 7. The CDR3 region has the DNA TGTGCCAGCAGCGTCGGTAGCGGGAGCGGATCCTACAATGAGCAGTTCTTC. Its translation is CASSVGSGSGSYNEQFF.

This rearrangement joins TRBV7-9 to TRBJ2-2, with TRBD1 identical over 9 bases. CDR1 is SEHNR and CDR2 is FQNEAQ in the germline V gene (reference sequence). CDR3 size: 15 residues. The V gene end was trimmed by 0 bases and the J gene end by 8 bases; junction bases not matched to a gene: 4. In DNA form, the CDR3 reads TGTGCCAGCAGCTTAGCCCGGACAGGGGTTGGGGAGCTGTTTTTT. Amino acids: CASSLARTGVGELFF.

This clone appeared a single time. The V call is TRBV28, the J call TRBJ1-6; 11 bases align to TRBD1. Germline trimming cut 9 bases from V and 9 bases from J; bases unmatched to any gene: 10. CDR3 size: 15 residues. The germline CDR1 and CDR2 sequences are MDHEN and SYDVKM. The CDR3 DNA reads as TGTGCCAGTCGTTCCATGGGACAGGGGGGTTCACCCCTCCACTTT. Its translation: CASRSMGQGGSPLHF.

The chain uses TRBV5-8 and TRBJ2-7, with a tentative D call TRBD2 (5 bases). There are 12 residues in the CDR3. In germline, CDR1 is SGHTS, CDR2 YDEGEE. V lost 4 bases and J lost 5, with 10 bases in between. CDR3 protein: CASSRQRNEQYF. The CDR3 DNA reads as TGTGCCAGCAGCCGGCAGCGGAACGAGCAGTACTTC.

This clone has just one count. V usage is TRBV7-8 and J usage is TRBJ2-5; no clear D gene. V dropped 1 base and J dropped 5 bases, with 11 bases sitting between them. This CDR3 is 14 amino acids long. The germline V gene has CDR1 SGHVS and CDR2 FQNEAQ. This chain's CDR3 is CASSLGWVRETQYF. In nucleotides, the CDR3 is TGTGCCAGCAGCTTAGGGTGGGTGCGGGAGACCCAGTACTTC.

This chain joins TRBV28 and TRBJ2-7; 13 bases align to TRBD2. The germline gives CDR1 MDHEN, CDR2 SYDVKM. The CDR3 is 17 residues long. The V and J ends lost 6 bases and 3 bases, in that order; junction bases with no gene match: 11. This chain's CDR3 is CASSHPIGTSGDYEQYF. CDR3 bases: TGTGCCAGCAGCCACCCCATCGGGACTAGCGGGGACTACGAGCAGTACTTC.

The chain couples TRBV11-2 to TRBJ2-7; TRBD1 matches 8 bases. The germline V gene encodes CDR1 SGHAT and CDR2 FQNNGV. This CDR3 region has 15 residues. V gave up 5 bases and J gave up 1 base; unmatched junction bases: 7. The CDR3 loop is CASSPDRGQSYEQYF. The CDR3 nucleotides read TGTGCCAGCAGCCCTGACAGGGGTCAATCCTACGAGCAGTACTTC.

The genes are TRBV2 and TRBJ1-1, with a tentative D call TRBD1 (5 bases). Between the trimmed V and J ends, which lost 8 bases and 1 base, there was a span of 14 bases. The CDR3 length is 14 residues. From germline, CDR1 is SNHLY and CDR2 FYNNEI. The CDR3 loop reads CASPLQGKNTEAFF. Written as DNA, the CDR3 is TGTGCCAGCCCGCTCCAGGGCAAGAACACTGAAGCTTTCTTT.

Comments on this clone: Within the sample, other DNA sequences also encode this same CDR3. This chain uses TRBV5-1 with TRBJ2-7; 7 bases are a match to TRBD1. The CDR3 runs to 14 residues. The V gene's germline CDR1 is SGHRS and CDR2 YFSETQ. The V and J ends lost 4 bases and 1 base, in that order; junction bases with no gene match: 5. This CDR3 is CASSPGTASYEQYF. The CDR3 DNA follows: TGCGCCAGCAGCCCCGGGACAGCTTCCTACGAGCAGTACTTC.

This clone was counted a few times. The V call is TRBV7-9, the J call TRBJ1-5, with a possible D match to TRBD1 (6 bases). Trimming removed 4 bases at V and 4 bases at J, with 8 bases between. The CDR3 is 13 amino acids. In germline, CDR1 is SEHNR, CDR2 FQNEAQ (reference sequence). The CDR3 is CASSSQGNQPQHF. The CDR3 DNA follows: TGTGCCAGCAGCTCCCAGGGGAATCAGCCCCAGCATTTT.

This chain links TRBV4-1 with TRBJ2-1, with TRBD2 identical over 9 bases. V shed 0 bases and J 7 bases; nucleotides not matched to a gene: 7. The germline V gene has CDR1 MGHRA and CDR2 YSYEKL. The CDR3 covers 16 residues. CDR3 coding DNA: TGCGCCAGCAGCCAAGAAAGGCTAGCGGGAAGGAATGAGCAGTTCTTC. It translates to CASSQERLAGRNEQFF.

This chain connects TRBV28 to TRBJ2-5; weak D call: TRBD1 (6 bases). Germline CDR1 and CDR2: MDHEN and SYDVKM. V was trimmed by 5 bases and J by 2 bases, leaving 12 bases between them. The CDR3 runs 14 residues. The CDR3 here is CASSVDSYQETQYF. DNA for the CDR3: TGTGCCAGCAGTGTGGACAGCTATCAAGAGACCCAGTACTTC.

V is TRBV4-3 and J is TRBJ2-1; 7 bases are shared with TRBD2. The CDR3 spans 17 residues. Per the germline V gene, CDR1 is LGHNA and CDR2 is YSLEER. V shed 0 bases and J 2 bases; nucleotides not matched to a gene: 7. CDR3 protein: CASSQEAAGVTYNEQFF. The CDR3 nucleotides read TGCGCCAGCAGCCAAGAAGCGGCGGGAGTTACCTACAATGAGCAGTTCTTC.

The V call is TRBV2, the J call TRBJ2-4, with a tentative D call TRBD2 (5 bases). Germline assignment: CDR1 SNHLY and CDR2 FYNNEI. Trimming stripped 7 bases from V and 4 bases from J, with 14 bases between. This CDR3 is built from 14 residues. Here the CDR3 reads CASMTRGPKNIQYF. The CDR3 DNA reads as TGTGCCAGCATGACCAGAGGGCCGAAAAACATTCAGTACTTC.

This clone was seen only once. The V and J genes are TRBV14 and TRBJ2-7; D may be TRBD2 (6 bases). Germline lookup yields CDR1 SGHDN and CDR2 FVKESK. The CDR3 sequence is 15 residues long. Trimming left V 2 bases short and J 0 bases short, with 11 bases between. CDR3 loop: CASSQLARSSYEQYF. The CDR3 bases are TGTGCCAGCAGCCAACTAGCGCGGAGCTCCTACGAGCAGTACTTC.

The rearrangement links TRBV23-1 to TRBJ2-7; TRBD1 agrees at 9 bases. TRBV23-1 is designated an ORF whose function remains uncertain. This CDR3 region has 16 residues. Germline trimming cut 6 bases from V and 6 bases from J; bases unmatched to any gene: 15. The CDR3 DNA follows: TGCGCCAGCAGCTACATGGGACAGGGTGGTTTTAGCGAGCAGTACTTC. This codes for CASSYMGQGGFSEQYF.

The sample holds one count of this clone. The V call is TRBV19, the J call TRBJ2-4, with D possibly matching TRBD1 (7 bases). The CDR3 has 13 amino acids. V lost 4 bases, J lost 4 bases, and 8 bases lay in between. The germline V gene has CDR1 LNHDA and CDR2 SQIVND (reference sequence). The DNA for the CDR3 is TGTGCCAGTAGTACAGGGGGGAAAAACATTCAGTACTTC. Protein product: CASSTGGKNIQYF.

CDR3 nucleotides: TGTGCCAGCCTTAGCAGAGGCTCCTACAATGAGCAGTTCTTC. It translates to CASLSRGSYNEQFF. V gene TRBV6-1 combines with J gene TRBJ2-1; the D is unclear. The V gene lost 8 bases and the J gene lost 0 bases, with 11 bases spanning the gap. Per germline, CDR1 MNHNS and CDR2 SASEGT. The length of the CDR3 is 14 residues.

The CDR3 sequence: CASSPKAGLYFPEAFF. The CDR3 region has the DNA TGCGCCAGCAGCCCGAAGGCAGGGTTGTATTTCCCTGAAGCTTTCTTT. This sequence joins TRBV5-1 and TRBJ1-1; a weak D match, TRBD1 (5 bases). In germline, CDR1 is SGHRS, CDR2 YFSETQ. This CDR3 spans 16 amino acids. The V and J ends lost 4 bases and 6 bases respectively, with 22 bases between them.